These 32 T cell receptor beta chains share one sample of origin, sequenced in a study of blood T cell repertoires in COVID-19. The method was immunoSEQ multiplex PCR; TCRdb's version includes in-frame clones alone and lacks a portion of them. The table includes some 180,000 clones, over 75% detected once. Specimen: peripheral blood. Every receptor here comes from a man in his forties or fifties who had recovered from COVID-19.

J is TRBJ2-7 and V is TRBV5-1, with TRBD1 identical over 8 bases. V gave up 3 bases and J gave up 2 bases; unmatched junction bases: 13. Germline V CDR1 and CDR2: SGHRS, YFSETQ. CDR3 length: 17 residues. The CDR3 nucleotides are TGCGCCAGCAGCTCCTTACCCGGGACAGGCCAAGCCTACGAGCAGTACTTC. Translation gives CASSSLPGTGQAYEQYF.

The genes are TRBV27 and TRBJ1-1; D might be TRBD1 (6 bases). The CDR3 is made up of 15 amino acids. Trimming cost V 2 bases and J 3 bases, with 13 bases left between them. CDR1 MNHEY and CDR2 SMNVEV come from the germline V gene (reference sequence). In DNA, the CDR3 is TGTGCCAGCAGTTTAGGGGGGGCGCCGGACACTGAAGCTTTCTTT. As protein: CASSLGGAPDTEAFF.

V and J are TRBV27 and TRBJ2-4; TRBD2 might be the D (5 bases). This CDR3 has 15 residues. Germline V gene sequence: CDR1 MNHEY, CDR2 SMNVEV (reference sequence). Trimming took 6 bases from V and 0 from J, leaving 12 bases between them. The CDR3 sequence: CASREIGIAKNIQYF. DNA of the CDR3: TGTGCCAGCAGGGAAATCGGGATAGCCAAAAACATTCAGTACTTC.

This rearrangement joins TRBV15 to TRBJ2-1, with 10 positions matching TRBD2. Germline V gene sequence: CDR1 LNHNV, CDR2 YYDKDF (reference sequence). The CDR3 length is 17 residues. V trimming: 4 bases; J trimming: 7 bases; junction bases outside the gene matches: 13. In nucleotides, the CDR3 is TGTGCCACCAGCAAAGAGGCGAGCGGGAGGGCTCGTAATGAGCAGTTCTTC. Translated: CATSKEASGRARNEQFF.

V usage is TRBV11-3 and J usage is TRBJ2-1, with 7 bases aligning to TRBD2. The CDR3 has 15 residues. V lost 4 bases to trimming and J lost 8 bases; unmatched junction nucleotides: 11. The germline V gene encodes CDR1 SGHNT and CDR2 YENEEA. CDR3 DNA sequence: TGTGCCAGCAGCTGGGGGGGGTTCAGCCGGGATGAGCAGTTCTTC. It encodes CASSWGGFSRDEQFF. The full variable domain, completed using reference TRBV11-3 and TRBJ2-1, is EAGVVQSPRYKIIEKKQPVAFWCNPISGHNTLYWYLQNLGQGPELLIRYENEEAVDDSQLPKDRFSAERLKGVDSTLKIQPAELGDSAVYLCASSWGGFSRDEQFFGPGTRLTVL.

The chain uses TRBV19 and TRBJ2-5; 8 positions match TRBD1. V lost 5 bases to trimming and J lost 2 bases; unmatched junction nucleotides: 13. CDR1 and CDR2 (germline): LNHDA, SQIVND (reference sequence). The CDR3 totals 17 residues. The CDR3 nucleotides are TGTGCCAGTAGTGCTCCCCAGGGGGCTCGAATGCAAGAGACCCAGTACTTC. Residues: CASSAPQGARMQETQYF. The whole variable domain, filled in from reference TRBV19 and TRBJ2-5, reads DGGITQSPKYLFRKEGQNVTLSCEQNLNHDAMYWYRQDPGQGLRLIYYSQIVNDFQKGDIAEGYSVSREKKESFPLTVTSAQKNPTAFYLCASSAPQGARMQETQYFGPGTRLLVL.

The chain links TRBV5-1 to TRBJ1-4; D is perhaps TRBD1 (6 bases). The CDR3 contains 14 residues. The ends were cut back, 1 base at V and 8 bases at J, with 12 bases in the middle. Per the germline V gene, CDR1 is SGHRS and CDR2 is YFSETQ. The CDR3 spells CASSLMGAREKLFF. The CDR3 coding sequence is TGCGCCAGCAGCTTGATGGGGGCGCGGGAAAAACTGTTTTTT. The full variable domain, rest sourced from reference TRBV5-1 and TRBJ1-4, is KAGVTQTPRYLIKTRGQQVTLSCSPISGHRSVSWYQQTPGQGLQFLFEYFSETQRNKGNFPGRFSGRQFSNSRSEMNVSTLELGDSALYLCASSLMGAREKLFFGSGTQLSVL.

The chain has TRBV5-1 and TRBJ2-1, with TRBD2 identical over 11 bases. J gave up 5 bases and V 3 bases, and 7 bases lay outside the gene matches. CDR1 SGHRS and CDR2 YFSETQ come from the germline V gene. This CDR3 comprises 16 residues. The CDR3 region has the DNA TGCGCCAGCAGCTGGTCCGGACTAGCGGGCAACAATGAGCAGTTCTTC. Residues: CASSWSGLAGNNEQFF.

The J gene is TRBJ2-5, the V gene TRBV18; 8 bases align to TRBD1. The CDR3 has 15 residues. Germline-derived CDR1 and CDR2 are KGHSH and LQKENI. Trimming took 3 bases from V and 4 from J; bases not matched to a gene: 7. The DNA of the CDR3 is TGTGCCAGCTCACCCATAGGACAGGGAGGAGAGACCCAGTACTTC. Its translation: CASSPIGQGGETQYF.

This chain connects TRBV24-1 to TRBJ2-3; the D gene is possibly TRBD2 (5 bases). V was cut by 2 bases and J by 1 base, with 9 bases left in between. This CDR3 spans 15 amino acids. Germline loops: CDR1 KGHDR, CDR2 SFDVKD. This chain's CDR3 is CATSDSREGTDTQYF. CDR3 coding DNA: TGTGCCACCAGTGATTCACGGGAAGGCACAGATACGCAGTATTTT.

The chain is built from TRBV2 and TRBJ2-5; 9 nucleotides match TRBD2. Germline assignment: CDR1 SNHLY and CDR2 FYNNEI. The ends lost 6 bases at V and 5 bases at J; junction bases unmatched: 10. CDR3 length: 15 residues. CDR3 bases: TGTGCCAGCAGGACCCGACTAGCGGCTAGGGAGACCCAGTACTTC. Its translation: CASRTRLAARETQYF.

The V call is TRBV5-1, the J call TRBJ1-1; 7 bases map to TRBD1. Per the germline V gene, CDR1 is SGHRS and CDR2 is YFSETQ. V dropped 4 bases and J dropped 6; count of bases not matched to a gene: 15. This CDR3 is 16 amino acids long. CDR3 protein: CASSLRQGRSNSEAFF. In DNA form, the CDR3 reads TGCGCCAGCAGCCTCAGACAGGGTCGAAGTAATTCTGAAGCTTTCTTT.

The chain has TRBV11-3 and TRBJ2-2; 7 nucleotides agree with TRBD1. Germline CDR1 and CDR2: SGHNT and YENEEA. V was clipped by 3 bases and J by 2 bases; unmatched bases: 3. The CDR3 runs 15 residues. The CDR3 DNA sequence: TGTGCCAGCAGCTTTAGACAGGGCAACACCGGGGAGCTGTTTTTT. Translated, it gives CASSFRQGNTGELFF.

The chain has TRBV24-1 and TRBJ2-2, with D maybe TRBD1 (6 bases). The V end was cut by 2 bases, the J end by 3 bases, with 9 bases between. The CDR3 contains 15 residues. The V gene's germline CDR1 is KGHDR and CDR2 SFDVKD. The CDR3 here is CATSDSGTYTGELFF. CDR3 DNA: TGTGCCACCAGTGATTCCGGGACATACACCGGGGAGCTGTTTTTT.

This chain connects TRBV6-2 or TRBV6-3 to TRBJ2-7; 9 positions match TRBD2. Germline-derived CDR1 and CDR2 are MNHEY and SVGEGT. The CDR3 sequence is 18 residues long. Trimming removed 2 bases from V and 0 bases from J; junction bases left unmatched: 11. The DNA for the CDR3 is TGTGCCAGCAGTTACAATCCTAGCGGGACCGTAAGCTCCTACGAGCAGTACTTC. Translated, it gives CASSYNPSGTVSSYEQYF.

This chain joins TRBV7-2 and TRBJ1-1, with D perhaps matching TRBD1 (6 bases). The CDR3 sequence is 14 residues long. CDR1 SGHTA and CDR2 FQGNSA come from the germline V gene. Trimming shortened V by 5 bases and J by 0 bases, and 10 bases separated the two germline ends. CDR3 residues: CASSQQGLNTEAFF. DNA of the CDR3: TGTGCCAGCAGCCAACAGGGTTTGAACACTGAAGCTTTCTTT. The full variable domain, its missing parts supplied by reference TRBV7-2 and TRBJ1-1, is GAGVSQSPSNKVTEKGKDVELRCDPISGHTALYWYRQSLGQGLEFLIYFQGNSAPDKSGLPSDRFSAERTGGSVSTLTIQRTQQEDSAVYLCASSQQGLNTEAFFGQGTRLTVV.

This chain connects TRBV19 to TRBJ2-3; 11 nucleotides line up with TRBD2. CDR1 is LNHDA, CDR2 SQIVND, per germline (reference sequence). Germline trimming cut 6 bases from V and 3 bases from J; bases unmatched to any gene: 14. The CDR3 runs 18 residues. In DNA, the CDR3 is TGTGCCAGTAGCCCCGAGGGGGGACTAGCGGAAGAAACAGATACGCAGTATTTT. Its translation is CASSPEGGLAEETDTQYF.

The chain recombines TRBV18 with TRBJ2-3; D might be TRBD2 (5 bases). This CDR3 has 14 amino acids. Germline V gene data show CDR1 as KGHSH and CDR2 as LQKENI. The V end was cut by 2 bases, the J end by 4 bases, with 10 bases between. The CDR3 sequence: CASSPRSGSDTQYF. The CDR3 region has the DNA TGTGCCAGCTCACCAAGAAGCGGTTCAGATACGCAGTATTTT.

The rearrangement joins TRBV11-2 to TRBJ2-7; D call uncertain. V shed 4 bases and J shed 7 bases, with 8 bases lying between them. This CDR3 spans 11 amino acids. CDR1 is SGHAT, CDR2 FQNNGV, per germline. CDR3 sequence (DNA): TGTGCCAGCAGCTCGGGTGGGGAGCAGTACTTC. This sequence encodes CASSSGGEQYF.

V gene TRBV3-1 (or the pseudogene TRBV3-2) combines with J gene TRBJ2-7; D may be TRBD2 (5 bases). V lost 0 bases and J lost 3, with 9 bases in between. CDR1 and CDR2 from the germline V gene are LGHDT and YNNKEL (reference sequence). The CDR3 contains 14 residues. The CDR3 nucleotides read TGTGCCAGCAGCCAAGAAGGGAGATACTACGAGCAGTACTTC. Protein sequence: CASSQEGRYYEQYF.

The chain joins TRBV19 to TRBJ2-1; 7 bases agree with TRBD2. Germline assignment: CDR1 LNHDA and CDR2 SQIVND (reference sequence). This CDR3 contains 17 residues. Trimming removed 5 bases from V and 0 bases from J; junction bases left unmatched: 10. The CDR3 protein is CASSVPSGSSSYNEQFF. The CDR3 DNA reads TGTGCCAGTAGTGTCCCTAGCGGATCGAGCTCCTACAATGAGCAGTTCTTC.

The chain is built from TRBV5-1 and TRBJ1-1, with 11 bases aligning to TRBD1. CDR1 SGHRS and CDR2 YFSETQ come from the germline V gene. Trimming cost V 0 bases and J 0 bases; bases outside gene matches: 4. The CDR3 covers 17 residues. The CDR3 bases are TGCGCCAGCAGCTTGGCGCCGGGACAGGGGGTGAACACTGAAGCTTTCTTT. The encoded protein is CASSLAPGQGVNTEAFF.

The chain employs TRBV4-3 and TRBJ1-5; D not resolved. The V gene's germline CDR1 is LGHNA and CDR2 YSLEER. This CDR3 is 15 amino acids long. Between the trimmed V and J ends, which lost 3 bases and 0 bases, there was a span of 9 bases. CDR3 DNA sequence: TGCGCCAGCAGCCATTCACAGCTTAGCAATCAGCCCCAGCATTTT. This translates into CASSHSQLSNQPQHF.

The rearrangement uses TRBV9 and TRBJ2-4; 12 bases are shared with TRBD2. Germline V gene data show CDR1 as SGDLS and CDR2 as YYNGEE. The J segment lost 8 bases and the V segment lost 8 bases, leaving 11 bases of the junction unmatched. The CDR3 totals 15 residues. CDR3 in DNA: TGTGCCAGTTCTGAGACTAGCGGGAGTTGGGACATTCAGTACTTC. Protein: CASSETSGSWDIQYF.

V is TRBV28 and J is TRBJ2-7; TRBD1 agrees at 7 bases. The CDR3 length is 16 residues. Germline V gene data show CDR1 as MDHEN and CDR2 as SYDVKM. The trim removed 6 bases at V and 2 bases at J, leaving 13 bases unmatched. CDR3 sequence: CASSSALDRLAYEQYF. The CDR3 nucleotides are TGTGCCAGCAGCTCGGCCCTGGACAGGCTTGCCTACGAGCAGTACTTC. The variable domain in full, completed from reference TRBV28 and TRBJ2-7, reads DVKVTQSSRYLVKRTGEKVFLECVQDMDHENMFWYRQDPGLGLRLIYFSYDVKMKEKGDIPEGYSVSREKKERFSLILESASTNQTSMYLCASSSALDRLAYEQYFGPGTRLTVT.

The J gene is TRBJ1-6, the V gene TRBV7-9; possibly TRBD1 for D (6 bases). Between the trimmed V and J ends, which lost 5 bases and 7 bases, there was a span of 9 bases. The CDR3 runs to 13 residues. Per germline, CDR1 SEHNR and CDR2 FQNEAQ (reference sequence). The CDR3 region has the DNA TGTGCCAGCAGCAGGACAGAGAATTCACCCCTCCACTTT. It translates to CASSRTENSPLHF.

The rearrangement uses TRBV27 and TRBJ1-4, with D possibly matching TRBD1 (6 bases). Germline-derived CDR1 and CDR2 are MNHEY and SMNVEV (reference sequence). V gave up 6 bases and J gave up 8 bases, with 31 bases separating them. This CDR3 comprises 19 residues. The CDR3 loop reads CASRPERGTPKGLGEKLFF. In DNA form, the CDR3 reads TGTGCCAGCAGACCAGAAAGGGGGACACCGAAGGGCTTGGGGGAAAAACTGTTTTTT.

The rearrangement links TRBV7-9 to TRBJ1-5; 7 bases are shared with TRBD1. Germline values: CDR1 SEHNR, CDR2 FQNEAQ (reference sequence). J was trimmed by 6 bases and V by 1 base; bases with no gene match: 6. This CDR3 region has 15 residues. As DNA, the CDR3 is TGTGCCAGCAGCTTAGGGGCAGGGGGAGGTCAGCCCCAGCATTTT. The encoded protein is CASSLGAGGGQPQHF.

The V call is TRBV9, the J call TRBJ2-2, with 11 bases matching TRBD1. Germline CDR1 reads SGDLS; CDR2 reads YYNGEE. V trimming: 2 bases; J trimming: 4 bases; junction bases outside the gene matches: 1. This CDR3 has 15 amino acids. CDR3 coding DNA: TGTGCCAGCAGCGTTGGGACAGGGGGCACCGGGGAGCTGTTTTTT. Protein: CASSVGTGGTGELFF.

The J gene is TRBJ1-3, the V gene TRBV9; TRBD1 is a possible D gene (5 bases). Germline-derived CDR1 and CDR2 are SGDLS and YYNGEE. The CDR3 totals 16 residues. Trimming left V 3 bases short and J 4 bases short, with 17 bases between. The CDR3 DNA follows: TGTGCCAGCAGCGCCACAGACAGCGCATGGGGAAACACCATATATTTT. It encodes CASSATDSAWGNTIYF. Drawing the rest from reference TRBV9 and TRBJ1-3, the complete variable domain is DSGVTQTPKHLITATGQRVTLRCSPRSGDLSVYWYQQSLDQGLQFLIQYYNGEERAKGNILERFSAQQFPDLHSELNLSSLELGDSALYFCASSATDSAWGNTIYFGEGSWLTVV.

The J gene is TRBJ1-2, the V gene TRBV28; no firm D call. The germline gives CDR1 MDHEN, CDR2 SYDVKM. This CDR3 contains 15 residues. Trimming cost V 4 bases and J 5 bases, with 17 bases left between them. CDR3 nucleotides: TGTGCCAGCAGTTCCCGGGGTTGGGATCCTTATGGCTACACCTTC. Translation: CASSSRGWDPYGYTF.

The V and J genes are TRBV20-1 and TRBJ2-7; 10 positions match TRBD2. CDR1 is DFQATT, CDR2 SNEGSKA, per germline (reference sequence). J was trimmed by 10 bases and V by 3 bases; bases with no gene match: 3. The CDR3 loop spans 11 amino acids. As DNA, the CDR3 is TGCAGTGCTAGCGAGCGGGAGGGCCAGTACTTC. It yields the protein CSASEREGQYF.